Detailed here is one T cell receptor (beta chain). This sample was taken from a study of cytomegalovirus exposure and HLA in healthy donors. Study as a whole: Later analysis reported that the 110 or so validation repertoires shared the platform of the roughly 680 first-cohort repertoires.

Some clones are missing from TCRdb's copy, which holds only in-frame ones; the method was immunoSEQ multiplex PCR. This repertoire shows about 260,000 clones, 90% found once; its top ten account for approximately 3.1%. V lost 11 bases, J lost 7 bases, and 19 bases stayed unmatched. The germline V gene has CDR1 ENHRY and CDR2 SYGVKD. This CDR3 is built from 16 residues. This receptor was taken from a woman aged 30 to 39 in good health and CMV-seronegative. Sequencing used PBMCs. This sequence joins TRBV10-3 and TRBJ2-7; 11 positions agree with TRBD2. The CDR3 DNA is TGTGCCCCCCCGAGGGGGCTTAGCGGGAGGGCGTGGGAGCAGTACTTC. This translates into CAPPRGLSGRAWEQYF.